This is a list of T cell receptor beta chains from one sample in a study of cytomegalovirus exposure and HLA in healthy donors. Generated by immunoSEQ multiplex PCR, the TCRdb table keeps only in-frame clones and is missing some. The table records more than 95,000 clones, around two thirds of them present only once. Sequencing used PBMCs. The receptors here all came from a woman between 40 and 50 years old in good health and CMV-seropositive. CDR3s include the opening cysteine and the closing phenylalanine or tryptophan. A D gene is named only where the DNA matches it firmly. Size tells how often a clone was seen (once, few, many) or the class of an expanded clone, and some rows leave it out.

j_gene | d_gene | v_gene | abundance | CDR3aa | CDR3nt
TRBJ2-5 | . | TRBV4-1 | . | CASSQGVWENRETQYF | TGCGCCAGCAGCCAAGGGGTGTGGGAGAACCGGGAGACCCAGTACTTC
TRBJ2-7 | TRBD2 | TRBV2 | . | CASSAERGDPYEQYF | TGTGCCAGCAGTGCGGAGCGGGGCGACCCCTACGAGCAGTACTTC
TRBJ2-1 | TRBD2 | TRBV6-5 | . | CASNRLLADYNEQFF | TGTGCCAGCAATAGGTTACTAGCGGATTACAATGAGCAGTTCTTC
TRBJ1-3 | . | TRBV30 | . | CAWSAGRSGNTIYF | TGTGCCTGGAGTGCAGGGAGGTCTGGAAACACCATATATTTT
TRBJ1-1 | . | TRBV11-2 | few | CASSLVTYREGPEAFF | TGTGCCAGCAGCTTAGTTACGTACAGGGAAGGACCTGAAGCTTTCTTT
TRBJ2-5 | . | TRBV11-2 | few | CASSLSSGTQYF | TGTGCCAGCAGCTTATCCAGCGGGACCCAGTACTTC
TRBJ1-1 | . | TRBV6-5 | . | CASSPTGNTEAFF | TGTGCCAGCAGTCCTACGGGGAACACTGAAGCTTTCTTT
TRBJ2-1 | TRBD1 | TRBV4-1 | large | CASSQVATGGNNEQFF | TGCGCCAGCAGCCAAGTTGCTACAGGGGGAAACAATGAGCAGTTCTTC
TRBJ2-6 | . | TRBV4-1 | . | CASSQDFPSGANVLTF | TGCGCCAGCAGCCAAGATTTCCCTTCTGGGGCCAACGTCCTGACTTTC
TRBJ2-1 | TRBD2 | TRBV11-3 | . | CASSPRGAGGYNEQFF | TGTGCCAGCAGCCCCCGGGGAGCGGGAGGCTACAATGAGCAGTTCTTC
TRBJ2-2 | . | TRBV13 | . | CASSLGGAGELFF | TGTGCCAGCAGCTTAGGCGGAGCAGGGGAGCTGTTTTTT
TRBJ2-7 | . | TRBV2 | . | CASSEEILYEQYF | TGTGCCAGCAGTGAGGAGATACTTTACGAGCAGTACTTC
TRBJ2-1 | TRBD2 | TRBV4-3 | . | CASSQDLASGITWPEQFF | TGCGCCAGCAGCCAAGATCTTGCTAGCGGGATTACCTGGCCCGAGCAGTTCTTC
TRBJ2-1 | TRBD1 | TRBV27 | few | CASSGLLRRGQGSHNEQFF | TGTGCCAGCAGTGGCCTCCTCCGTAGGGGACAGGGTTCGCACAATGAGCAGTTCTTC
TRBJ2-7 | . | TRBV4-2 | . | CASSPPGHYEQYF | TGTGCCAGCAGTCCCCCGGGACACTACGAGCAGTACTTC
TRBJ1-2 | TRBD1 | TRBV7-9 | once | CASSLGGTGLYSYTF | TGTGCCAGCAGCTTAGGAGGGACAGGGTTGTATAGCTACACCTTC
TRBJ1-4 | . | TRBV4-1 | . | CASSQELGGAENEKLFF | TGCGCCAGCAGCCAAGAATTGGGGGGAGCGGAGAACGAAAAACTGTTTTTT
TRBJ2-7 | TRBD1 | TRBV5-6 | . | CASSLGPDRVDEQYF | TGTGCCAGCAGCTTGGGTCCGGACAGGGTGGACGAGCAGTACTTC
TRBJ1-2 | TRBD1 | TRBV2 | . | CASSWRGQDYTF | TGTGCCAGCAGTTGGAGGGGACAGGACTACACCTTC
TRBJ1-2 | . | TRBV7-2 | . | CASSSQVTRSNYGYTF | TGTGCCAGCAGCTCCCAAGTGACACGATCTAACTATGGCTACACCTTC
TRBJ1-3 | TRBD1 | TRBV6-6 | few | CATGPGGSGNTIYF | TGTGCCACGGGGCCAGGGGGTTCTGGAAACACCATATATTTT
TRBJ2-6 | . | TRBV19 | once | CASSMVGAGANVLTF | TGTGCCAGTAGTATGGTAGGGGCCGGGGCCAACGTCCTGACTTTC
TRBJ2-7 | . | TRBV2 | . | CASSGQGSSEQYF | TGTGCCAGCAGTGGGCAGGGTTCAAGCGAGCAGTACTTC
TRBJ1-1 | TRBD1 | TRBV29-1 | few | CSVVSGTEDTEAFF | TGCAGCGTTGTGTCGGGGACAGAAGACACTGAAGCTTTCTTT
TRBJ2-1 | . | TRBV29-1 | . | CSERTLGSYNEQFF | TGCAGCGAAAGGACTCTTGGCTCCTACAATGAGCAGTTCTTC
TRBJ1-4 | . | TRBV19 | . | CASSIRRATNEKLFF | TGTGCCAGTAGTATCCGCAGGGCAACTAATGAAAAACTGTTTTTT
TRBJ1-1 | . | TRBV7-2 | . | CASSLDKGMPFF | TGTGCCAGCAGCTTAGACAAGGGGATGCCTTTCTTT
TRBJ1-1 | . | TRBV5-1 | . | CASSIRPSNTEAFF | TGCGCCAGCAGCATCAGGCCCTCGAACACTGAAGCTTTCTTT
TRBJ2-3 | TRBD2 | TRBV5-6 | once | CASSQGLAATDTQYF | TGTGCCAGCAGCCAAGGACTAGCAGCCACAGATACGCAGTATTTT